The 19 T cell receptor beta chains below were found in one sample sequenced in a study of T cell changes during pregnancy in multiple sclerosis. Here immunoSEQ multiplex PCR was the method, and the copy in TCRdb shows in-frame clones only, minus some. Of 70,000 to 85,000 clones detected, just over 90% appear once; the ten largest clones hold around 2.6%. The sequenced sample was peripheral blood, obtained before pregnancy. The receptors shown here come from a female donor with multiple sclerosis, enrolled in a pregnancy study.

This rearrangement joins TRBV28 to TRBJ1-1; 9 bases map to TRBD1. V was clipped by 5 bases and J by 3 bases; unmatched bases: 1. CDR1 is MDHEN, CDR2 SYDVKM, per germline. The CDR3 has 13 amino acids. The CDR3 bases are TGTGCCAGCAGTCGGACAGGGGACACTGAAGCTTTCTTT. It translates to CASSRTGDTEAFF.

The CDR3 DNA is TGTGCCAGCAGCTTAGCGGGGACAGGGGGCCTATACGAGCAGTACTTC. Amino acids: CASSLAGTGGLYEQYF. The chain employs TRBV7-6 and TRBJ2-7; TRBD1 aligns across 12 bases. Per the germline V gene, CDR1 is SGHVS and CDR2 is FNYEAQ. CDR3 size: 16 residues. V lost 0 bases and J lost 4; bases outside the gene matches: 4. Full variable domain (remainder filled in from reference TRBV7-6 and TRBJ2-7): GAGVSQSPRYKVTKRGQDVALRCDPISGHVSLYWYRQALGQGPEFLTYFNYEAQQDKSGLPNDRFSAERPEGSISTLTIQRTEQRDSAMYRCASSLAGTGGLYEQYFGPGTRLTVT.

This clone was seen just once. This chain links TRBV27 with TRBJ2-2; 8 bases map to TRBD2. V dropped 6 bases and J dropped 4; count of bases not matched to a gene: 10. This CDR3 comprises 16 residues. The germline V gene has CDR1 MNHEY and CDR2 SMNVEV (reference sequence). The CDR3 loop reads CASSQYSGMTTGELFF. CDR3 DNA sequence: TGTGCCAGCAGCCAATATAGCGGGATGACCACCGGGGAGCTGTTTTTT.

The chain uses TRBV15 and TRBJ2-2; the match to TRBD2 covers 10 bases. The length of the CDR3 is 17 residues. V was clipped by 1 base and J by 6 bases; unmatched bases: 8. In germline, CDR1 is LNHNV, CDR2 YYDKDF (reference sequence). The CDR3 nucleotides read TGTGCCACCAGCAGAGGTCCCAGCGGGAGGGCCCCCGGGGAGCTGTTTTTT. Translated, it gives CATSRGPSGRAPGELFF. Combining the CDR3 with reference TRBV15 and TRBJ2-2 gives the whole variable domain DAMVIQNPRYQVTQFGKPVTLSCSQTLNHNVMYWYQQKSSQAPKLLFHYYDKDFNNEADTPDNFQSRRPNTSFCFLDIRSPGLGDTAMYLCATSRGPSGRAPGELFFGEGSRLTVL.

The chain joins TRBV19 to TRBJ2-7, with D perhaps TRBD1 (7 bases). CDR3 length equals 14 residues. V gave up 3 bases and J gave up 5 bases, with 14 bases separating them. Germline V gives CDR1 LNHDA, CDR2 SQIVND (reference sequence). This chain's CDR3 is CASSMGGQYDEQYF. The CDR3 region has the DNA TGTGCCAGTAGTATGGGGGGACAGTACGACGAGCAGTACTTC. Full variable domain (missing parts from reference TRBV19 and TRBJ2-7): DGGITQSPKYLFRKEGQNVTLSCEQNLNHDAMYWYRQDPGQGLRLIYYSQIVNDFQKGDIAEGYSVSREKKESFPLTVTSAQKNPTAFYLCASSMGGQYDEQYFGPGTRLTVT.

This chain links TRBV5-1 with TRBJ2-7; 7 nucleotides line up with TRBD1. J was trimmed by 5 bases and V by 2 bases; bases with no gene match: 10. CDR1 and CDR2 from the germline V gene are SGHRS and YFSETQ. This CDR3 has 15 residues. The chain's CDR3 is CASSFLRQGYDEQYF. The DNA for the CDR3 is TGCGCCAGCAGCTTCCTGAGACAGGGTTATGACGAGCAGTACTTC.

The chain joins TRBV29-1 to TRBJ2-1; weak D call: TRBD1 (6 bases). Trimming took off 6 bases at V and 3 bases at J, with 18 bases between the two ends. The germline gives CDR1 SQVTM, CDR2 ANQGSEA. The CDR3 contains 15 residues. The CDR3 protein is CSVDRKGRVYNEQFF. The CDR3 DNA reads as TGCAGCGTAGACAGGAAGGGAAGAGTCTACAATGAGCAGTTCTTC.

This clone was counted once. This sequence joins TRBV2 and TRBJ2-1; 14 bases are shared with TRBD2. The trim removed 5 bases at V and 7 bases at J, leaving 4 bases unmatched. Germline assignment: CDR1 SNHLY and CDR2 FYNNEI. The CDR3 covers 15 residues. CDR3 in amino acids: CASSLTSGRVNEQFF. The DNA of the CDR3 is TGTGCCAGCAGTCTGACTAGCGGGAGGGTAAATGAGCAGTTCTTC.

The chain joins TRBV28 to TRBJ2-3; TRBD2 matches at 7 bases. Germline CDR1 and CDR2: MDHEN and SYDVKM. The CDR3 loop spans 15 amino acids. V shed 6 bases, J shed 4 bases, and the junction held 10 bases outside the gene matches. CDR3 region: CASSETGGGADTQYF. Written as DNA, the CDR3 is TGTGCCAGCAGCGAGACGGGGGGTGGGGCAGATACGCAGTATTTT.

This clone was recorded only once. The chain recombines TRBV2 with TRBJ1-5; D may be TRBD1 (6 bases). The ends were cut back, 6 bases at V and 5 bases at J, with 11 bases in the middle. Germline CDR1 SNHLY, CDR2 FYNNEI. This CDR3 is 13 amino acids long. CDR3 sequence (DNA): TGTGCCAGCAGCTACGCAGGGGATCAGCCCCAGCATTTT. This translates into CASSYAGDQPQHF.

V and J are TRBV10-3 and TRBJ2-3; 14 nucleotides align to TRBD2. Trimming at V came to 9 bases and at J to 6 bases, leaving 2 bases not matched to a gene. The CDR3 extends over 13 amino acids. The germline V gene encodes CDR1 ENHRY and CDR2 SYGVKD. As DNA, the CDR3 is TGTGCCATTGGACTAGCGGGAGGTGATACGCAGTATTTT. This encodes CAIGLAGGDTQYF.

V gene TRBV29-1 combines with J gene TRBJ2-5, with TRBD1 identical over 7 bases. V was clipped by 4 bases and J by 2 bases; unmatched bases: 7. Germline V gene lookup returns CDR1 SQVTM and CDR2 ANQGSEA. This CDR3 spans 14 amino acids. CDR3 protein: CSVGLTGYQETQYF. The CDR3 bases are TGCAGCGTTGGATTGACAGGGTATCAAGAGACCCAGTACTTC.

This clone turned up a few times. This rearrangement joins TRBV9 to TRBJ1-3; D is ambiguous. From germline, CDR1 is SGDLS and CDR2 YYNGEE. V lost 2 bases to trimming and J lost 4 bases, with 4 bases between them. The CDR3 covers 12 residues. CDR3 sequence (DNA): TGTGCCAGCAGCGTGGAGGGAAACACCATATATTTT. This sequence encodes CASSVEGNTIYF.

There are a few counts of this clone. This rearrangement joins TRBV6-6 to TRBJ2-7; 8 positions agree with TRBD1. The CDR3 sequence is 15 residues long. V was pared by 7 bases and J by 2 bases, with 10 bases of the junction left unmatched. From germline, CDR1 is MNHNY and CDR2 SVGAGI (reference sequence). The CDR3 sequence is CASTNSGTGPYEQYF. CDR3 DNA: TGTGCCAGCACCAACTCCGGGACAGGTCCCTACGAGCAGTACTTC.

J is TRBJ2-2 and V is TRBV9; 11 bases match TRBD2. This CDR3 has 16 amino acids. V dropped 4 bases and J dropped 7; count of bases not matched to a gene: 9. Germline V gives CDR1 SGDLS, CDR2 YYNGEE. CDR3 in amino acids: CASSLVELAGGGELFF. The CDR3 DNA follows: TGTGCCAGCAGCCTAGTTGAGCTAGCGGGAGGCGGGGAGCTGTTTTTT.

This chain uses TRBV7-6 with TRBJ2-2; D might be TRBD1 (6 bases). The CDR3 is 13 residues long. Germline V gives CDR1 SGHVS, CDR2 FNYEAQ. V lost 4 bases to trimming and J lost 7 bases, with 10 bases between them. CDR3 region: CASSSKDSGELFF. Here the CDR3 DNA reads TGTGCCAGCAGCTCCAAGGACAGCGGGGAGCTGTTTTTT. Full variable domain (remainder filled in from reference TRBV7-6 and TRBJ2-2): GAGVSQSPRYKVTKRGQDVALRCDPISGHVSLYWYRQALGQGPEFLTYFNYEAQQDKSGLPNDRFSAERPEGSISTLTIQRTEQRDSAMYRCASSSKDSGELFFGEGSRLTVL.

The J gene is TRBJ2-6, the V gene TRBV19; D is possibly TRBD1 (5 bases). The length of the CDR3 is 17 residues. Looked up from germline, CDR1 is LNHDA and CDR2 is SQIVND (reference sequence). V was pared by 6 bases and J by 1 base, with 16 bases between. The DNA of the CDR3 is TGTGCCAGTAGCTTGACAGAGTTGGGATCTGGGGCCAACGTCCTGACTTTC. It yields the protein CASSLTELGSGANVLTF. Looking up the rest from reference TRBV19 and TRBJ2-6 gives the full variable domain: DGGITQSPKYLFRKEGQNVTLSCEQNLNHDAMYWYRQDPGQGLRLIYYSQIVNDFQKGDIAEGYSVSREKKESFPLTVTSAQKNPTAFYLCASSLTELGSGANVLTFGAGSRLTVL.

The genes are TRBV9 and TRBJ2-1, with D tentatively TRBD1 (8 bases). The V gene lost 4 bases and the J gene lost 6 bases, with 23 bases spanning the gap. CDR3 length equals 17 residues. Germline V CDR1 and CDR2: SGDLS, YYNGEE. CDR3 region: CASSPQFQGASGNEQFF. The CDR3 region has the DNA TGTGCCAGCAGCCCACAGTTTCAGGGGGCTAGCGGCAATGAGCAGTTCTTC. Full variable domain (missing parts from reference TRBV9 and TRBJ2-1): DSGVTQTPKHLITATGQRVTLRCSPRSGDLSVYWYQQSLDQGLQFLIQYYNGEERAKGNILERFSAQQFPDLHSELNLSSLELGDSALYFCASSPQFQGASGNEQFFGPGTRLTVL.

The CDR3 DNA reads as TGTGCCAGCAGCTTAGAGAGTAGGGGCTACGAGCAGTACTTC. Translating it yields CASSLESRGYEQYF. The chain employs TRBV7-9 and TRBJ2-7; TRBD1 is a possible D gene (5 bases). The V gene lost 1 base and the J gene lost 3 bases, with 10 bases spanning the gap. Germline V gives CDR1 SEHNR, CDR2 FQNEAQ (reference sequence). CDR3 length equals 14 residues. Full variable domain (remainder filled in from reference TRBV7-9 and TRBJ2-7): DTGVSQNPRHKITKRGQNVTFRCDPISEHNRLYWYRQTLGQGPEFLTYFQNEAQLEKSRLLSDRFSAERPKGSFSTLEIQRTEQGDSAMYLCASSLESRGYEQYFGPGTRLTVT.